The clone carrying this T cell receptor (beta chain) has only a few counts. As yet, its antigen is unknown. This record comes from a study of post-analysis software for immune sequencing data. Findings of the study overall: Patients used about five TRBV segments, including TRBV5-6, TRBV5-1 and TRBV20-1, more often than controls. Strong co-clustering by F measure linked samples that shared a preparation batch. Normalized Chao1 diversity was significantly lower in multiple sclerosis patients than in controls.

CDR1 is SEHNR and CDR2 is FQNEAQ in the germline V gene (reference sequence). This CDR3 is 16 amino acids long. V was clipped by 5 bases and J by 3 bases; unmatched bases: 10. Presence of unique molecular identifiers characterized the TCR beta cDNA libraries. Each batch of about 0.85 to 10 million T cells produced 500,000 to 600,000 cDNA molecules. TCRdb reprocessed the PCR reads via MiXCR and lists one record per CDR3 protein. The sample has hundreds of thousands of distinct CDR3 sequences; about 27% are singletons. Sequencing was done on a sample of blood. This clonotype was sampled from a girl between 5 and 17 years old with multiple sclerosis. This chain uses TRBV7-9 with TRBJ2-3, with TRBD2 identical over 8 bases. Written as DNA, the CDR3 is TGTGCCAGCAGCGAGACTAGCGCGGCCACGACAGATACGCAGTATTTT. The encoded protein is CASSETSAATTDTQYF.